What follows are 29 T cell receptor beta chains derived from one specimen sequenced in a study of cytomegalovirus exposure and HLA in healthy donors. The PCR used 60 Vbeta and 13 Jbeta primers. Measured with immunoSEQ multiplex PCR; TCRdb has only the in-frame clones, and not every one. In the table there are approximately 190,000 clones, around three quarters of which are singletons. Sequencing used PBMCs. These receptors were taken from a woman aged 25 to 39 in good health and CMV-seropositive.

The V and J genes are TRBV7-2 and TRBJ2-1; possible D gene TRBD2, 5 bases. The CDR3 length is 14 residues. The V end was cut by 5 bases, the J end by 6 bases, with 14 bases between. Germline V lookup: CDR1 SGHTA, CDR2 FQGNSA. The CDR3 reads CASSTRSSSNEQFF. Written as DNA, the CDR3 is TGTGCCAGCAGCACTAGGTCCAGCAGCAATGAGCAGTTCTTC.

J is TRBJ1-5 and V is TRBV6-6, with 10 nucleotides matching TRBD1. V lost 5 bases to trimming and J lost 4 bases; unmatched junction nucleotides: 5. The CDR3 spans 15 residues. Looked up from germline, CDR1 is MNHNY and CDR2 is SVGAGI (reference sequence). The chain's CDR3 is CASSPGQGTNQPQHF. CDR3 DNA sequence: TGTGCCAGCAGTCCGGGACAGGGGACAAATCAGCCCCAGCATTTT.

CDR3 sequence (DNA): TGTGCCAGCAGTTTACTTGGGTCCAGCGGGCATTACTACAATGAGCAGTTCTTC. It yields the protein CASSLLGSSGHYYNEQFF. The J gene is TRBJ2-1, the V gene TRBV5-4, with TRBD2 as a possible D gene (6 bases). V lost 5 bases, J lost 3 bases, and 24 bases lay in between. The CDR3 consists of 18 residues. Germline V gives CDR1 SGHNT, CDR2 YYREEE (reference sequence).

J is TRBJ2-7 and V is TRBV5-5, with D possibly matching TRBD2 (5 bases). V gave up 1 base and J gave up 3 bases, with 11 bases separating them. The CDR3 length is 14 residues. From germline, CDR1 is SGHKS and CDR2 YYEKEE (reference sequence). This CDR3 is CASSLRLQLYEQYF. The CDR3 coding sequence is TGTGCCAGCAGCTTGAGACTACAACTCTACGAGCAGTACTTC.

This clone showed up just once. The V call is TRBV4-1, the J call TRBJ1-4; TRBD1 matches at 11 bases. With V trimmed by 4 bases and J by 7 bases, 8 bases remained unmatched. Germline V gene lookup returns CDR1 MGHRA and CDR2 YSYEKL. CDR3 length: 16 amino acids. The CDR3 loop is CASSLTPGTGGEKLFF. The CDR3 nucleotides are TGCGCCAGCAGCCTAACCCCCGGGACAGGGGGTGAAAAACTGTTTTTT.

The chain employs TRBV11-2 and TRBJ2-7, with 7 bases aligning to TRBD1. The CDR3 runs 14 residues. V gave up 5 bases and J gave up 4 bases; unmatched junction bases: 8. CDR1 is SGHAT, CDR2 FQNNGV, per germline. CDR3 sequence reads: CASSLTTGSYEQYF. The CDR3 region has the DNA TGTGCCAGCAGCCTAACGACAGGGTCTTACGAGCAGTACTTC.

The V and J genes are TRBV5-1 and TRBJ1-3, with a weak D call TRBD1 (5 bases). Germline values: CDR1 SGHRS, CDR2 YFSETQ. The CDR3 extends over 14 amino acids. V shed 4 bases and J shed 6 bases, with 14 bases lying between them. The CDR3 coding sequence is TGCGCCAGCAGCATCGGGGGAAGGGCAAACACCATATATTTT. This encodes CASSIGGRANTIYF.

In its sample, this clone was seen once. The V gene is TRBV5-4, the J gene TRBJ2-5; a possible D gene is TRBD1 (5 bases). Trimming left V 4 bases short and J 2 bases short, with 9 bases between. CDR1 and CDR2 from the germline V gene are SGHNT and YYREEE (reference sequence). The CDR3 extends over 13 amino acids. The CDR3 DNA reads TGTGCCAGCAGCGAGACAGAACAAGAGACCCAGTACTTC. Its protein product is CASSETEQETQYF.

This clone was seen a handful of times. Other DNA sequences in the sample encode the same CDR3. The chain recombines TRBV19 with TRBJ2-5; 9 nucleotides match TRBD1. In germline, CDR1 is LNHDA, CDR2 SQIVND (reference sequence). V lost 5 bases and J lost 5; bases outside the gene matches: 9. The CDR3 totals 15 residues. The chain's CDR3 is CASSPGTGWGETQYF. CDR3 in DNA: TGTGCCAGTAGTCCAGGGACAGGGTGGGGGGAGACCCAGTACTTC.

This CDR3 is CASSQDPGRGEGYTF. The CDR3 bases are TGTGCCAGCAGCCAAGATCCGGGCAGGGGCGAGGGCTACACCTTC. V and J are TRBV11-2 and TRBJ1-2, with TRBD1 as a possible D gene (6 bases). The germline V gene encodes CDR1 SGHAT and CDR2 FQNNGV. V was cut by 5 bases and J by 8 bases, with 21 bases left in between. The CDR3 totals 15 residues.

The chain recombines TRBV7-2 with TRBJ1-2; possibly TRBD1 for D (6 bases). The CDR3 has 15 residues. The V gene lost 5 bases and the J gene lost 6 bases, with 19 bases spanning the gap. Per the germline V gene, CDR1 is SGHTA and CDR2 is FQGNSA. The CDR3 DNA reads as TGTGCCAGCAGCCCTACATCCGGCAGGGGCGATGGCTACACCTTC. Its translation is CASSPTSGRGDGYTF.

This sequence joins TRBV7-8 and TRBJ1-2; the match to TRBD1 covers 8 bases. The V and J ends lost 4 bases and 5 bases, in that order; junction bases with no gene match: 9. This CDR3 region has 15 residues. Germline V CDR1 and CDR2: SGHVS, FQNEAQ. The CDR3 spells CASSSRTGKSYGYTF. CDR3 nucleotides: TGTGCCAGCAGCTCCCGGACAGGGAAGTCTTATGGCTACACCTTC.

The CDR3 DNA follows: TGTGCCAGCAGCGAAGGACAGCCATCGACCGGGGAGCTGTTTTTT. Amino acids: CASSEGQPSTGELFF. V gene TRBV9 combines with J gene TRBJ2-2, with D tentatively TRBD1 (6 bases). Germline CDR1 reads SGDLS; CDR2 reads YYNGEE. V was cut by 3 bases and J by 5 bases, with 14 bases left in between. This CDR3 comprises 15 residues.

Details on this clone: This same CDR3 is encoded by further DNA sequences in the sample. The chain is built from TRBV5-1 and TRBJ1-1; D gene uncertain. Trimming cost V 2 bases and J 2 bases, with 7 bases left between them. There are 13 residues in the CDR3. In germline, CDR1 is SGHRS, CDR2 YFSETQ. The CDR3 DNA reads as TGCGCCAGCAGCTTTCGGGAAAACACTGAAGCTTTCTTT. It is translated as CASSFRENTEAFF.

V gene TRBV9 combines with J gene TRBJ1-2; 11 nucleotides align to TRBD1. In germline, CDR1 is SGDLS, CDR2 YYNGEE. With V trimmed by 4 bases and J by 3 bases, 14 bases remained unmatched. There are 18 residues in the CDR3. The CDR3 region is CASSLHAARDRGYYGYTF. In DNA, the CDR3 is TGTGCCAGCAGCCTTCACGCCGCCCGGGACAGGGGGTACTATGGCTACACCTTC.

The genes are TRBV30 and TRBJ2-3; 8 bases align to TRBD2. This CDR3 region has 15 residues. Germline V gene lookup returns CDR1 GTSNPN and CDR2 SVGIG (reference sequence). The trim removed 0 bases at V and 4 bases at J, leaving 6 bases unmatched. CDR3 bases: TGTGCCTGGAGTGTACCTGCGGGAGGCGCAGATACGCAGTATTTT. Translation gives CAWSVPAGGADTQYF.

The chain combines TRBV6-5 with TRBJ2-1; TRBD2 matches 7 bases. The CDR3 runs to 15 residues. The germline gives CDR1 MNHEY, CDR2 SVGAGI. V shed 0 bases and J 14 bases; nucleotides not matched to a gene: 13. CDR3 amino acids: CASSYSGRRRGVEFF. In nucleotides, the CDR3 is TGTGCCAGCAGTTACTCGGGGCGCCGCCGGGGGGTAGAGTTCTTC.

For the CDR3, the DNA is TGTGCCAGCAGCTTAAACAGGGGAAGCAATCAGCCCCAGCATTTT. Translating gives CASSLNRGSNQPQHF. The gene calls are TRBV11-2 and TRBJ1-5, with 7 positions matching TRBD1. The junction had 2 bases not matched to a gene; V was cut back by 2 bases and J by 1 base. Germline CDR1 SGHAT, CDR2 FQNNGV. CDR3 length: 15 amino acids. Based on the CDR3 plus reference TRBV11-2 and TRBJ1-5, the full variable domain is EAGVAQSPRYKIIEKRQSVAFWCNPISGHATLYWYQQILGQGPKLLIQFQNNGVVDDSQLPKDRFSAERLKGVDSTLKIQPAKLEDSAVYLCASSLNRGSNQPQHFGDGTRLSIL.

The CDR3 DNA sequence: TGTGCCAGTAGTATAGAGGCAGGGGACAATCAGCCCCAGCATTTT. It specifies CASSIEAGDNQPQHF. The chain employs TRBV19 and TRBJ1-5; D perhaps matches TRBD1 (6 bases). The V and J ends lost 0 bases and 3 bases respectively, with 9 bases between them. This CDR3 spans 15 amino acids. Germline values: CDR1 LNHDA, CDR2 SQIVND (reference sequence).

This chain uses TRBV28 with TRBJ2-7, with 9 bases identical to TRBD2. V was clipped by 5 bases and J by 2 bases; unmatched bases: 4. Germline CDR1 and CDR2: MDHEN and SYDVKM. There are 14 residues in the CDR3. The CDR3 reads CASSRGGGPYEQYF. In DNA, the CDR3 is TGTGCCAGCAGTCGCGGGGGGGGGCCCTACGAGCAGTACTTC.

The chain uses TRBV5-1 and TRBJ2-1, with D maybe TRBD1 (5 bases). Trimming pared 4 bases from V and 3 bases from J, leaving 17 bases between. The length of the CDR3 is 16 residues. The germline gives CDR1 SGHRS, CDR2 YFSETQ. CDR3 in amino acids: CASSAHQGGLYNEQFF. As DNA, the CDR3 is TGCGCCAGCAGCGCCCACCAGGGCGGTCTCTACAATGAGCAGTTCTTC. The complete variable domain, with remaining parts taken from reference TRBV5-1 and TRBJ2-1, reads KAGVTQTPRYLIKTRGQQVTLSCSPISGHRSVSWYQQTPGQGLQFLFEYFSETQRNKGNFPGRFSGRQFSNSRSEMNVSTLELGDSALYLCASSAHQGGLYNEQFFGPGTRLTVL.

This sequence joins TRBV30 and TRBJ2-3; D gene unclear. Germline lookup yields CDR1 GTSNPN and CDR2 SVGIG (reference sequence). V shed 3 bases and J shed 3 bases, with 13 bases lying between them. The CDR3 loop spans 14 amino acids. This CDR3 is CAWRKRVSTDTQYF. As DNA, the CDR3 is TGTGCCTGGAGAAAGAGAGTGTCGACAGATACGCAGTATTTT.

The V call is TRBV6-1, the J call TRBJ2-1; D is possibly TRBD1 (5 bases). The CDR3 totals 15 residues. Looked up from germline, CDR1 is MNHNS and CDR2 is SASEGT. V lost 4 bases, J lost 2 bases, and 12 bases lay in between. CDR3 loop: CASSVQESAYNEQFF. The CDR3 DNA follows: TGTGCCAGCAGTGTACAGGAGTCGGCCTACAATGAGCAGTTCTTC.

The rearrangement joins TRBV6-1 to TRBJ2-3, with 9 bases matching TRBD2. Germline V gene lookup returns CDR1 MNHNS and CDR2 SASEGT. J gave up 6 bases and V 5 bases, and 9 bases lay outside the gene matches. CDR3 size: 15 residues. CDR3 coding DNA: TGTGCCAGCAGTAGGTTGCGGGGGGGCCCCGATACGCAGTATTTT. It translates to CASSRLRGGPDTQYF.

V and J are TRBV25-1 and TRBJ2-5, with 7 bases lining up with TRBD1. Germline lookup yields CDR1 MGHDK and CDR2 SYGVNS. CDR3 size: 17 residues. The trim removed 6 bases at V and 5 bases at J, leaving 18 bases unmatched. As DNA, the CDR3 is TGTGCCAGCAGCTCTAAGGGTGGACAGGCAGCAGCCGAGACCCAGTACTTC. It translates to CASSSKGGQAAAETQYF.

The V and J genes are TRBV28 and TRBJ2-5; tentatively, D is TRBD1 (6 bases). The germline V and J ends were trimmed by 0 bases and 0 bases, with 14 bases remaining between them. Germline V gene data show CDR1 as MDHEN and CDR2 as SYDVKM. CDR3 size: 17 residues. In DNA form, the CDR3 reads TGTGCCAGCAGTTTATGGGGGGACACTATCTACCAAGAGACCCAGTACTTC. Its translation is CASSLWGDTIYQETQYF.

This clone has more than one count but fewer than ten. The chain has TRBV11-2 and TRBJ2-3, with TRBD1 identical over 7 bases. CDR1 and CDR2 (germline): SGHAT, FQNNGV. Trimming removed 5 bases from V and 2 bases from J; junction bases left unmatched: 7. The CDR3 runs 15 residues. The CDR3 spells CASSRTGTDTDTQYF. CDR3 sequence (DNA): TGTGCCAGCAGCCGGACCGGGACAGACACAGATACGCAGTATTTT.

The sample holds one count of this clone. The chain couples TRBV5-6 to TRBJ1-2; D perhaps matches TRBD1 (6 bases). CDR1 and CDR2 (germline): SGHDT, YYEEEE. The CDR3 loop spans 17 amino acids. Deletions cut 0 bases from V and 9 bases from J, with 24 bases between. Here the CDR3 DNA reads TGTGCCAGCAGCTTGGTCGCGCAGGGGCCGGGGTCTTGGAGCTACACCTTC. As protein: CASSLVAQGPGSWSYTF.

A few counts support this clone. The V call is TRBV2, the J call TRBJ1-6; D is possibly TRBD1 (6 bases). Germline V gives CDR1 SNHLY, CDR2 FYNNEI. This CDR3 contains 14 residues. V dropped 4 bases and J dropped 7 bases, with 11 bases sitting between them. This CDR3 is CASSVQGGNSPLHF. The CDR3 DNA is TGTGCCAGCAGTGTACAGGGCGGGAATTCACCCCTCCACTTT. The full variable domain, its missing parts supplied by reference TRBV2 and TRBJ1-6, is EPEVTQTPSHQVTQMGQEVILRCVPISNHLYFYWYRQILGQKVEFLVSFYNNEISEKSEIFDDQFSVERPDGSNFTLKIRSTKLEDSAMYFCASSVQGGNSPLHFGNGTRLTVT.